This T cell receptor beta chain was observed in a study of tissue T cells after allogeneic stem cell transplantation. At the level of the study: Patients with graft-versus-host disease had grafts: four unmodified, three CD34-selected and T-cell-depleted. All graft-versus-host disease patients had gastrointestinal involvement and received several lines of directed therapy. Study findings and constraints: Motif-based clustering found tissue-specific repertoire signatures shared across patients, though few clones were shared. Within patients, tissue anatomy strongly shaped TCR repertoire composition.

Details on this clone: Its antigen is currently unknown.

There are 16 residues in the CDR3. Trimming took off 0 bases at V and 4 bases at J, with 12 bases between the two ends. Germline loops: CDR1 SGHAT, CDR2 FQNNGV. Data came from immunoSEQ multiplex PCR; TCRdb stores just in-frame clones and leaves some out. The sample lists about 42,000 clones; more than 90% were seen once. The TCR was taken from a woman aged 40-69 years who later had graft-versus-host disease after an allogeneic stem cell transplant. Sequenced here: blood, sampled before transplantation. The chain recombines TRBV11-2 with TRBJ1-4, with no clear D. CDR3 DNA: TGTGCCAGCAGCTTAGACAGCTACCTTTATAATGAAAAACTGTTTTTT. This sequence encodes CASSLDSYLYNEKLFF.